The rows below give T cell receptor beta chains drawn from one sample of a study. MiXCR, applied by TCRdb to the RT-PCR reads, yields one record per CDR3 protein. The sample holds about 700,000 distinct CDR3 sequences, approximately 15% seen once. Sequencing used memory CD4+ T cells from blood. The source is a female donor in good health, serving as a healthy control. Each CDR3 is given with its conserved first and last residue.

cdr3_aa | j_call | v_call
CASSEINYEQYF | TRBJ2-7 | TRBV6-1
CASTLEGTSAYNEQFF | TRBJ2-1 | TRBV3-1
CSSPAEVYTEAFF | TRBJ1-1 | TRBV20-1
CASSYSWTGFTDTQYF | TRBJ2-3 | TRBV6-5
CASSRGTSAEYEQYF | TRBJ2-7 | TRBV5-1
CASSLASGAKDTQYF | TRBJ2-3 | TRBV5-1
CASSTLWDRREPQHF | TRBJ1-5 | TRBV19
CASSKSSGPSVQFF | TRBJ2-1 | TRBV28
CASSYSKNLNYGYTF | TRBJ1-2 | TRBV6-5
CASSPTEGFSGYTF | TRBJ1-2 | TRBV7-9
CASSPRQGRTTDTQYF | TRBJ2-3 | TRBV7-2
CASSRTGQPTDTQYF | TRBJ2-3 | TRBV2
CASSPLSSGANVLTF | TRBJ2-6 | TRBV4-3
CAISGQVMNTEAFF | TRBJ1-1 | TRBV10-3
CAAGPSLYEQYF | TRBJ2-7 | TRBV3-1
CASSGGTGRDTEAFF | TRBJ1-1 | TRBV5-1
CASSLGLGDNEQFF | TRBJ2-1 | TRBV11-3
CATSREGLLGETQYF | TRBJ2-5 | TRBV15
CSARDPLSGSVMDEQFF | TRBJ2-1 | TRBV20-1
CSARDRKGTGMETQYF | TRBJ2-5 | TRBV20-1
CASSFKSSYNSPLHF | TRBJ1-6 | TRBV5-1
CASRRQGPLGMNTEAFF | TRBJ1-1 | TRBV2
CASSLRAGQGLYEQYF | TRBJ2-7 | TRBV7-9
CASSQDVWQEAFF | TRBJ1-1 | TRBV4-3
CASSEAKGGSNQPQHF | TRBJ1-5 | TRBV6-1
CASSLGTSGSAEELFF | TRBJ2-2 | TRBV5-1
CASSLQQGVYGYTF | TRBJ1-2 | TRBV5-4
CSASGPAGEEETQYF | TRBJ2-5 | TRBV20-1
CASDRTDGTDTQYF | TRBJ2-3 | TRBV6-1
CASSQGSVPNSPLHF | TRBJ1-6 | TRBV4-3
CAWSVRDQETQYF | TRBJ2-5 | TRBV30
CASSQGGIGEKLFF | TRBJ1-4 | TRBV5-5